This T cell receptor beta chain was obtained from a study of blood T cell repertoires in COVID-19. This CDR3 contains 15 residues. In germline, CDR1 is SGHRS, CDR2 YFSETQ. TCRdb's table, derived via immunoSEQ multiplex PCR, lists solely in-frame clones and lacks some. The sample consists of 300,000 or so clones, roughly 90% of them appearing once. A word on this clone: One end of the junction varies from germline; a read error may be responsible.

The sample taken for sequencing was PBMCs or T cells enriched from blood (not recorded which). The sequence was obtained from a woman younger than 45 who had recovered from COVID-19. This chain connects TRBV5-1 to TRBJ2-7, with TRBD2 matching over 10 bases. This CDR3 reads CASRRGLATSNEQYF. In DNA, the CDR3 is TGCGCCAGCAGAAGGGGACTAGCGACCTCCAACGAGCAGTACTTC.